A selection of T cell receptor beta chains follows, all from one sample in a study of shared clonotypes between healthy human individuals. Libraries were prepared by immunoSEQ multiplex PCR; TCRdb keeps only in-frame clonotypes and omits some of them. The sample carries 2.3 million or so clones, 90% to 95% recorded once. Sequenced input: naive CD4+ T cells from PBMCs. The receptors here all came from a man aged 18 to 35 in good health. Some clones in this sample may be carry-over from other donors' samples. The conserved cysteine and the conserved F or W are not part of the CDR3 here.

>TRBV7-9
ASSFSLGTGLNTEAF
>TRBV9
ASSPRTSGRTEQY
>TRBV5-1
ASSFSPTGVGNQPQH
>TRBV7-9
ASSSSGSPYGYT
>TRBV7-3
ASSLKAGTGELF
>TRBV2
ASSELADTQY
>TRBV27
ASSPNRGSDGYT
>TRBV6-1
ASTRTGDRYEQY
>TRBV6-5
ASGPNSYEQY
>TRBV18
ASSPPTGAGEKLF
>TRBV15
ATSRDRWGTDTQY
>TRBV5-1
ASSPARGLGETQY
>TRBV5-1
ASSPPLAGQETQY
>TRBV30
AWSTTEQF
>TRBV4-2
ASSQAGGPHNEQF
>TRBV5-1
ASSLVVAGAEQY
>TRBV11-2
ASSLDRTGGVYRNIQY
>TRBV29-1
SVGIGAEQY
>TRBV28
ASSPHSGTGEF
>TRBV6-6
ASSYSGPGGLTQY
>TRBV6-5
ASSYSGSDGELF
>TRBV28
ASSLGQGVAEAF
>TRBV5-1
ASSLGQGRNEKLF
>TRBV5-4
ASSSTGLGETQY
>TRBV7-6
ASSPGAGGGNEQF
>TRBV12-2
ASRTGTSGLERTDTQY
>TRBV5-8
ASSRAAGRLDYGYT
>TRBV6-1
ASKIGLAEETQY
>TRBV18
ASSQGFSQPQH
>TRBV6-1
ASNELETQY
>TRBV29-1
SVATGTSVGGELF
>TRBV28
ASSSTTVSNQPQH
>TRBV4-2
ASSQGQPLEKLF
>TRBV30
AWRILAIGEQF
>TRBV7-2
ASSRSGAKNIQY
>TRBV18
ASSLGQLYEQY
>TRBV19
ASSIPDRVKDTQY
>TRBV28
ASSRDRINTEAF
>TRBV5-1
ASSSRPAPYNEQF
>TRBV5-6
ASSLGTSGRDPHEQY
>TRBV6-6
ASKGTLLGNQPQH
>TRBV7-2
ASSLVAGNNYGYT
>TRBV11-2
ASSRLQGVAEQY
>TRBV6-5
ASSYSGTGFAF
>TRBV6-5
ASSYSTSNTEAF
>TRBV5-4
ASSPPTGRAEAF
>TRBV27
ASSSGETSNQPQH
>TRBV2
ASSRSGQGTYSNQPQH
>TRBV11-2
ASSLDQLGGLIF
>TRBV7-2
ASRRRTSFSTDTQY
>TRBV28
ASKAGPYYEQY
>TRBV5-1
ASSLALSSGANVLT
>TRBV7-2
ASSSLTTQSAQY
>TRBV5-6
ASSEDLNNSPLH
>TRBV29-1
SVSRQGAKNEQY
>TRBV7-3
ASSPPAGANVLT
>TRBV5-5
ASSPKGGNTEAF
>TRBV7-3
ASSRGLSWGDEQF
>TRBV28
ASSLGQGFRGYT
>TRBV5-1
ASTLSGTPSMNTEAF